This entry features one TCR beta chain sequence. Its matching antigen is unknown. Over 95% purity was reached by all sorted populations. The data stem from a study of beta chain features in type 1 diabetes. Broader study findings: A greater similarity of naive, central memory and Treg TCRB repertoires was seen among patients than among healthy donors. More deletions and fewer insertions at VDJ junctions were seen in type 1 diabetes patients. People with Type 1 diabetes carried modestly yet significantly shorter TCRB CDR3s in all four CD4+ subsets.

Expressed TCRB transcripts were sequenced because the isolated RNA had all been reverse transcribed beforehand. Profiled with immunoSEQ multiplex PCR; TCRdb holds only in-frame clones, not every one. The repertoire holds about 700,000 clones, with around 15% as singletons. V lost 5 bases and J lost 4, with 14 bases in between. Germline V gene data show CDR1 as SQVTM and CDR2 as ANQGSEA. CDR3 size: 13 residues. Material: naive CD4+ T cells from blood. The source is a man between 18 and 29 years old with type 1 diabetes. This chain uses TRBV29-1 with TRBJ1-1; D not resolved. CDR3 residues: CSVSQASSTEAFF. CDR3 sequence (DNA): TGCAGCGTTTCTCAGGCCTCGAGCACTGAAGCTTTCTTT.